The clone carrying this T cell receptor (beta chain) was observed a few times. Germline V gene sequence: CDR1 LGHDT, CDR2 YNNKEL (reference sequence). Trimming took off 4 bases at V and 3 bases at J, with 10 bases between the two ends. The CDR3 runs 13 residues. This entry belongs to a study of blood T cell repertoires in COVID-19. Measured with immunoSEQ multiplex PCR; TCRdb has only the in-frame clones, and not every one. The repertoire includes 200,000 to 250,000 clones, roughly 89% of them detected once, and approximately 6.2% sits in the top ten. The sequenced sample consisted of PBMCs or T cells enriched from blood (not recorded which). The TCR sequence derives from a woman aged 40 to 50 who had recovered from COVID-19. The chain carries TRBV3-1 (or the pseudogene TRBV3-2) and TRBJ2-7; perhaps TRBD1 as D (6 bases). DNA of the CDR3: TGTGCCAGCAGCCGGGACACCAGCTACGAGCAGTACTTC. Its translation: CASSRDTSYEQYF.